These 18 T cell receptor beta chains were all obtained from the same sample, sequenced in a study of T-cell reconstitution after alpha-beta-depleted transplantation in children. This sample's TCRbeta library carried unique molecular identifier barcodes. MiXCR, applied by TCRdb to the PCR reads, yields one record per CDR3 protein. In the table there are around 440,000 distinct CDR3 sequences, around 15% of which are singletons. The sequencing here drew on PBMCs, mostly from graft donor cells, taken 360 days after TCRalphabeta/CD19-depleted stem cell transplant. These receptors originate from a boy in the first two years of life who had a stem cell transplant for Wiskott-Aldrich syndrome, so the T cells may come from the graft donor.

This clonotype showed up just a few times. This chain connects TRBV5-6 to TRBJ2-5, with unresolved D. This CDR3 contains 12 residues. Germline V gene sequence: CDR1 SGHDT, CDR2 YYEEEE. Between the trimmed V and J ends, which lost 4 bases and 5 bases, there was a span of 9 bases. The CDR3 loop is CASSDPTETQYF. Here the CDR3 DNA reads TGTGCCAGCAGCGACCCGACGGAGACCCAGTACTTC.

This clonotype has ten or more counts. This chain joins TRBV12-3 or TRBV12-4 and TRBJ1-6; 11 nucleotides match TRBD1. Germline trimming cut 5 bases from V and 8 bases from J; bases unmatched to any gene: 5. The CDR3 loop spans 15 amino acids. The DNA for the CDR3 is TGTGCCAGCAGTGATGGGACAGGGGGATATTCACCCCTCCACTTT. This sequence encodes CASSDGTGGYSPLHF.

This clonotype was seen more than once but under ten times. J is TRBJ1-1 and V is TRBV12-3 or TRBV12-4; the D is unclear. V dropped 7 bases and J dropped 0 bases, with 12 bases sitting between them. The CDR3 is made up of 14 amino acids. The CDR3 DNA is TGTGCCAGCACCCCTTACAAGATGAACACTGAAGCTTTCTTT. It is translated as CASTPYKMNTEAFF.

With respect to this clonotype: A single base separates this from a much larger clone, so it may be a read error. The chain combines TRBV20-1 with TRBJ2-1, with 11 bases lining up with TRBD2. This CDR3 has 15 amino acids. Germline V gene lookup returns CDR1 DFQATT and CDR2 SNEGSKA (reference sequence). The CDR3 DNA reads TGCTGTGCTAGGAGACTAGCGGGGATCTACAATGAGCAGTTCTTC. This codes for CCARRLAGIYNEQFF.

This clonotype was seen many times. The CDR3 spells CASSQDGAEPYNEQFF. The CDR3 DNA follows: TGCGCCAGCAGCCAAGACGGGGCAGAGCCTTACAATGAGCAGTTCTTC. The chain employs TRBV4-1 and TRBJ2-1; D may match TRBD1 or TRBD2 (5 bases each). CDR1 and CDR2 from the germline V gene are MGHRA and YSYEKL. This CDR3 comprises 16 residues. V lost 0 bases, J lost 4 bases, and 13 bases lay in between.

This clonotype has just a few counts. The CDR3 sequence: CSARAAQGALGYEQYF. The CDR3 DNA reads TGCAGTGCTAGAGCGGCCCAGGGGGCGTTAGGATACGAGCAGTACTTC. The chain combines TRBV20-1 with TRBJ2-7, with TRBD1 identical over 8 bases. The junction had 12 bases not matched to a gene; V was cut back by 1 base and J by 4 bases. The CDR3 runs to 16 residues. Germline CDR1 and CDR2: DFQATT and SNEGSKA (reference sequence).

This clonotype was seen a few times. The chain uses TRBV10-3 and TRBJ1-2; no clear D. V dropped 1 base and J dropped 0 bases, with 6 bases sitting between them. The germline CDR1 and CDR2 sequences are ENHRY and SYGVKD. The CDR3 consists of 14 residues. The CDR3 loop is CAISEYGANYGYTF. The CDR3, as DNA: TGTGCCATCAGTGAGTATGGAGCTAACTATGGCTACACCTTC.

This clonotype was seen only a few times. The chain uses TRBV11-1 and TRBJ2-1, with 14 bases that match TRBD2. This CDR3 is built from 20 residues. Looked up from germline, CDR1 is SGHAT and CDR2 is FQDESV (reference sequence). The ends lost 5 bases at V and 2 bases at J; junction bases unmatched: 14. As DNA, the CDR3 is TGTGCCAGCAGCAAAGCAACCGGGACTAGCGGGAGCTCCCCCTACAATGAGCAGTTCTTC. It yields the protein CASSKATGTSGSSPYNEQFF. Full variable domain (missing parts from reference TRBV11-1 and TRBJ2-1): EAEVAQSPRYKITEKSQAVAFWCDPISGHATLYWYRQILGQGPELLVQFQDESVVDDSQLPKDRFSAERLKGVDSTLKIQPAELGDSAMYLCASSKATGTSGSSPYNEQFFGPGTRLTVL.

This chain links TRBV19 with TRBJ2-1, with 7 bases lining up with TRBD1. Germline V lookup: CDR1 LNHDA, CDR2 SQIVND (reference sequence). Trimming took 2 bases from V and 7 from J; bases not matched to a gene: 5. This CDR3 has 14 amino acids. The CDR3 loop is CASSILGTANEQFF. Written as DNA, the CDR3 is TGTGCCAGTAGTATACTAGGGACAGCTAATGAGCAGTTCTTC.

V is TRBV5-1 and J is TRBJ2-5, with TRBD2 matching 7 bases. The CDR3 is 15 amino acids. V lost 4 bases to trimming and J lost 2 bases; unmatched junction nucleotides: 8. The germline gives CDR1 SGHRS, CDR2 YFSETQ. The CDR3 loop is CASSGAGEIQETQYF. DNA for the CDR3: TGCGCCAGCAGCGGGGCGGGGGAGATACAAGAGACCCAGTACTTC.

This chain connects TRBV7-2 to TRBJ2-3; 7 bases align to TRBD2. The CDR3 has 14 amino acids. The germline CDR1 and CDR2 sequences are SGHTA and FQGNSA. The trim removed 4 bases at V and 7 bases at J, leaving 8 bases unmatched. CDR3 coding DNA: TGTGCCAGCAGCTCCGGGGGGATTGGAAATACGCAGTATTTT. Its protein product is CASSSGGIGNTQYF.

This clonotype was seen a handful of times. V and J are TRBV20-1 and TRBJ2-2; D perhaps matches TRBD1 (6 bases). Per germline, CDR1 DFQATT and CDR2 SNEGSKA (reference sequence). The CDR3 length is 13 residues. V was trimmed by 4 bases and J by 1 base, leaving 7 bases between them. The CDR3 sequence: CSAKGGNTGELFF. Written as DNA, the CDR3 is TGCAGTGCTAAAGGGGGGAACACCGGGGAGCTGTTTTTT.

V is TRBV12-3 or TRBV12-4 and J is TRBJ2-7; the match to TRBD2 covers 8 bases. The CDR3 contains 15 residues. V gave up 6 bases and J gave up 2 bases; unmatched junction bases: 9. The CDR3, as DNA: TGTGCCAGCAGGCCTCATAGCGGGAATGCCTACGAGCAGTACTTC. This codes for CASRPHSGNAYEQYF.

V usage is TRBV7-8 and J usage is TRBJ2-1; TRBD2 matches at 11 bases. V was pared by 5 bases and J by 9 bases, with 12 bases of the junction left unmatched. The CDR3 has 16 residues. Germline loops: CDR1 SGHVS, CDR2 FQNEAQ. The CDR3 region is CASSPFSGGAGGEQFF. CDR3 coding DNA: TGTGCCAGCAGCCCCTTTAGCGGGGGGGCAGGGGGTGAGCAGTTCTTC.

This chain links TRBV20-1 with TRBJ2-6; unclear D gene. This CDR3 spans 12 amino acids. Germline CDR1 is DFQATT and CDR2 is SNEGSKA (reference sequence). V was shortened by 3 bases and J by 10 bases, with 10 bases between the two germline ends. The CDR3 loop reads CSARPSPNVLTF. The CDR3 DNA reads TGCAGTGCTAGGCCTTCTCCGAACGTCCTGACTTTC.

The chain employs TRBV27 and TRBJ2-1, with a tentative D call TRBD2 (5 bases). Germline assignment: CDR1 MNHEY and CDR2 SMNVEV (reference sequence). Trimming shortened V by 5 bases and J by 2 bases, and 13 bases separated the two germline ends. The length of the CDR3 is 15 residues. CDR3 loop: CASSPRPGAYNEQFF. DNA of the CDR3: TGTGCCAGCAGTCCCCGACCCGGGGCCTACAATGAGCAGTTCTTC.

The chain is built from TRBV10-3 and TRBJ1-1; TRBD1 is a possible D gene (5 bases). Germline loops: CDR1 ENHRY, CDR2 SYGVKD. The V and J ends lost 6 bases and 1 base respectively, with 9 bases between them. The CDR3 runs to 13 residues. CDR3 loop: CAIRDTGNTEAFF. The CDR3 DNA reads TGTGCCATCAGGGACACAGGGAACACTGAAGCTTTCTTT.

This clonotype has only a few counts. The rearrangement uses TRBV30 and TRBJ2-7; D may be TRBD1 (5 bases). The germline gives CDR1 GTSNPN, CDR2 SVGIG (reference sequence). V dropped 3 bases and J dropped 2 bases, with 20 bases sitting between them. The CDR3 spans 16 residues. The CDR3 DNA sequence: TGTGCCTGGAGCCCGCCCAGTTCCAGGGCAACCTACGAGCAGTACTTC. Protein sequence: CAWSPPSSRATYEQYF.